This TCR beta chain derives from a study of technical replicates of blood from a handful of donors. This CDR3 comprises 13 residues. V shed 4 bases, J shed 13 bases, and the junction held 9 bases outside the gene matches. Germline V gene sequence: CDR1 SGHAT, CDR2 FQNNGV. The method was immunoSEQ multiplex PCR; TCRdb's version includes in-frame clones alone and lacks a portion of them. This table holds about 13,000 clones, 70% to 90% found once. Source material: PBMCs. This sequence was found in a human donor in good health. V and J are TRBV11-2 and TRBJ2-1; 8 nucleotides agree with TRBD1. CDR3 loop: CASSSGLQGVQFF. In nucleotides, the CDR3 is TGTGCCAGCAGCTCGGGATTACAGGGGGTTCAGTTCTTC.